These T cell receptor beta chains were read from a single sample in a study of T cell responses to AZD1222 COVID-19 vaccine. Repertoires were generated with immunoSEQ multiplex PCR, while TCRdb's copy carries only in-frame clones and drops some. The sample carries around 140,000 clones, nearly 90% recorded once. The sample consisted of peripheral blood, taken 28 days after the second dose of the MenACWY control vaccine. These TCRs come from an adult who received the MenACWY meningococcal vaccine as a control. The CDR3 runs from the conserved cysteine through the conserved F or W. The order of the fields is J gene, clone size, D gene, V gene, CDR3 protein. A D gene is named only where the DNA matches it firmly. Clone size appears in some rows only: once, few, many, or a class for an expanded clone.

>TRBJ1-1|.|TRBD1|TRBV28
CASSLGSGGVTEAFF
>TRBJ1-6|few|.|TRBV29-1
CSVGDGQGSPLHF
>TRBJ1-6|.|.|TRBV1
CTSSGDRDNSPLHF
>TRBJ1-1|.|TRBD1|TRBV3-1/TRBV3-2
CASSPLLEDREGSTEAFF
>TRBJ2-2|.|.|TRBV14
CASSQDWAGELFF
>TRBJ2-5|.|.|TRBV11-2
CASSPGPDQETQYF
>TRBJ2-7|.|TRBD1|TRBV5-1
CASKEYTGGPYEQYF
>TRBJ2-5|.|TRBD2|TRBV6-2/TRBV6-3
CASSSPGLAGFQYF
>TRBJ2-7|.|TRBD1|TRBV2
CASRRTGALVEQYF
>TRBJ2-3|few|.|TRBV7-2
CASSQGGSTDTQYF
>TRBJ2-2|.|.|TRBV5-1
CASSLVGNTGELFF
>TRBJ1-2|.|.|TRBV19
CASSKGSLINYGYTF
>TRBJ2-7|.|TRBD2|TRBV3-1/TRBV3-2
CASPVRGARWLAGVHYEQYF
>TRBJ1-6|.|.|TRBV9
CASSDSPGGYSPLHF
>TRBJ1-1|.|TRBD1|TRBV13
CASSSGGTGGSTEAFF